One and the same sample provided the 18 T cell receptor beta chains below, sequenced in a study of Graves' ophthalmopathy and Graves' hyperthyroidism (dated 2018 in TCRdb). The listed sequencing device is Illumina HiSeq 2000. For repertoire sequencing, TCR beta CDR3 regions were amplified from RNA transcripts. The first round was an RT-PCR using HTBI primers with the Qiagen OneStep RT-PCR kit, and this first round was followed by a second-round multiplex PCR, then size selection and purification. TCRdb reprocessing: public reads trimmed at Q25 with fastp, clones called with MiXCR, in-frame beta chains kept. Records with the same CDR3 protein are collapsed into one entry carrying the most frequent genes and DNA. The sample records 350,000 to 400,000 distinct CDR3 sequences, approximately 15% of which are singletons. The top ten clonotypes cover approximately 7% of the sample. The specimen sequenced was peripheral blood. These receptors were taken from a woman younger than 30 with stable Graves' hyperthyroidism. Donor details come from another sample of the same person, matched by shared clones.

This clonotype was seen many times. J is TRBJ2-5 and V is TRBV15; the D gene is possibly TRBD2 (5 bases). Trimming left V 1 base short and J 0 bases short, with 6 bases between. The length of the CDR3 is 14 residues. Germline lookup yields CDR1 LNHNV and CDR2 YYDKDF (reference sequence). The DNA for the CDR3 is TGTGCCACCAGCAGAGGAGGGTACCAAGAGACCCAGTACTTC. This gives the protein CATSRGGYQETQYF.

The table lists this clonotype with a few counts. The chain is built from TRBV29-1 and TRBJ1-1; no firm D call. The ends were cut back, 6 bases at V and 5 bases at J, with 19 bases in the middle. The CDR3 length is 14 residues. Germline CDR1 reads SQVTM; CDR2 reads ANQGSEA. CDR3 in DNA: TGCAGCGTAGCGGGGTCGGAAGTGACGACTGAAGCTTTCTTT. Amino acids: CSVAGSEVTTEAFF.

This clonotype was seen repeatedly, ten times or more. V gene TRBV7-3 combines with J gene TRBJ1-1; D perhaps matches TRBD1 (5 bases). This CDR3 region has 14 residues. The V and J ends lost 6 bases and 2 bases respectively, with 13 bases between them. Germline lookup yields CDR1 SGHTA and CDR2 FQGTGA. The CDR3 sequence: CASRDNGGNTEAFF. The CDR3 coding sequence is TGTGCCAGCAGAGATAACGGGGGAAACACTGAAGCTTTCTTT.

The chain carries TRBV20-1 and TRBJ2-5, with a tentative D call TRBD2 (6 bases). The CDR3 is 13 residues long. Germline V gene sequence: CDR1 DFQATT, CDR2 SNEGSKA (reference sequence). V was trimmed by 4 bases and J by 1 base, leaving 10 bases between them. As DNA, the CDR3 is TGCAGTGCTACCCGGGACTCCCAAGAGACCCAGTACTTC. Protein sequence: CSATRDSQETQYF.

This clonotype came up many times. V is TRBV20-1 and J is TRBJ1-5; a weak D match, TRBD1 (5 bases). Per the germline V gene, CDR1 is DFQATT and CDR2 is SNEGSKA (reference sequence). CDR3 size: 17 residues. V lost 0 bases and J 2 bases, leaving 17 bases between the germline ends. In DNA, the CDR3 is TGCAGTGCTAGAGATGGACGTGGGGCTTCGGGCAATCAGCCCCAGCATTTT. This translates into CSARDGRGASGNQPQHF.

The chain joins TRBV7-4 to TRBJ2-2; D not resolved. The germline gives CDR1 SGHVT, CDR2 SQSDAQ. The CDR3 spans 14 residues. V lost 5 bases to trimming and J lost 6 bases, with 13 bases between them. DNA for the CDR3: TGTGCCAGCAGCGTCTCAGGAGTTGCCGGGGAGCTGTTTTTT. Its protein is CASSVSGVAGELFF.

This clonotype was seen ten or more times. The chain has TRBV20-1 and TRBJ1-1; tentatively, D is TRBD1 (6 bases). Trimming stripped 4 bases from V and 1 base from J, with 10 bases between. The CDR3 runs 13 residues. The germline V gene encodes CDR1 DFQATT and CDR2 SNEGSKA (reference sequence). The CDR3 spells CSAKPGQNTEAFF. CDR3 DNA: TGCAGTGCTAAACCGGGACAGAACACTGAAGCTTTCTTT.

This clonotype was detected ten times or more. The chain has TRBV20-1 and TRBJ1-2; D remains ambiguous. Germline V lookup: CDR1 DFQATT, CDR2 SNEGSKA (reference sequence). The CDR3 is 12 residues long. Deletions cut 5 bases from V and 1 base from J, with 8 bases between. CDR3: CSAFLNNYGYTF. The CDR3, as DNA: TGCAGTGCTTTCTTAAATAACTATGGCTACACCTTC.

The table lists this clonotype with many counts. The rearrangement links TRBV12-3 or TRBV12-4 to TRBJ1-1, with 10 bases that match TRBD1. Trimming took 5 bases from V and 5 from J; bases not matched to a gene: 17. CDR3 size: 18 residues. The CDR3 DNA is TGTGCCAGCAGTCCCCGTCGGGACAGGGGCCTCAGAAGGACTGAAGCTTTCTTT. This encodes CASSPRRDRGLRRTEAFF.

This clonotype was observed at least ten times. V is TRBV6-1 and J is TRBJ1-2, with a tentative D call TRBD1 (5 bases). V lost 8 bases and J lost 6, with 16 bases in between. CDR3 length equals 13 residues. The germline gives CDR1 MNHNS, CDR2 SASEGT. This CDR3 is CASAPGPENGYTF. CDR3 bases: TGTGCCAGCGCGCCGGGGCCAGAGAATGGCTACACCTTC.

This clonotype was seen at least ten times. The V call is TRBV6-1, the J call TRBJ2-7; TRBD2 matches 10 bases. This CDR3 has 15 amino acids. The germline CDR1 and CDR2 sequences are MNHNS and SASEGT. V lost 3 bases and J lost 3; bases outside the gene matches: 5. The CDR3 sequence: CASSERSSGSYEQYF. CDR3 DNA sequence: TGTGCCAGCAGTGAGCGGTCTAGCGGGAGCTACGAGCAGTACTTC.

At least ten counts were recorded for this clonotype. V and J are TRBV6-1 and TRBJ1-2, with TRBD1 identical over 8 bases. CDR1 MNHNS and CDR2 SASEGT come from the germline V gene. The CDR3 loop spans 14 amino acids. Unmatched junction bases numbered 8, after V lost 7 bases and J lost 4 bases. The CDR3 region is CASTRQGRSYGYTF. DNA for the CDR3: TGTGCCAGCACCCGACAGGGGCGAAGCTATGGCTACACCTTC.

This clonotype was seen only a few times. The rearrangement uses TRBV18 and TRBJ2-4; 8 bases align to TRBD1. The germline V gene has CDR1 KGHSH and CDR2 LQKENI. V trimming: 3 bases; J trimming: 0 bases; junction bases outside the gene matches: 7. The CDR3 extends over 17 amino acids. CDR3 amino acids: CASSPPGQALAKNIQYF. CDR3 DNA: TGTGCCAGCTCACCCCCGGGACAGGCTCTAGCCAAAAACATTCAGTACTTC.

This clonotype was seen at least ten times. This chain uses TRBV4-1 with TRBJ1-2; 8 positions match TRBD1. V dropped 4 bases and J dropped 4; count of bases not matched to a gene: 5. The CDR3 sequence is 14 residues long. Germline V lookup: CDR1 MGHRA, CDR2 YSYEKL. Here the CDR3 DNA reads TGCGCCAGCAGCCCCCAAGGGACAGGCTATGGCTACACCTTC. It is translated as CASSPQGTGYGYTF.

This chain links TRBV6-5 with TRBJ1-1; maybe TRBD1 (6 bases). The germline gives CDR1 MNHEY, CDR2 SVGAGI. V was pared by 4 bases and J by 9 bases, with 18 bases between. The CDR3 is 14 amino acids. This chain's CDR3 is CASSFRGTFAKAFF. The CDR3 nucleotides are TGTGCCAGCAGTTTCCGGGGGACATTCGCTAAAGCTTTCTTT.

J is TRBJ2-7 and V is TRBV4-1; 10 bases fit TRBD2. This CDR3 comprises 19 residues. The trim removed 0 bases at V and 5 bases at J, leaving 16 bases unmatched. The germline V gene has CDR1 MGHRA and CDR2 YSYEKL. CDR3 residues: CASSQEPLAGASVLNEQYF. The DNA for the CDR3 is TGCGCCAGCAGCCAAGAACCGCTAGCGGGGGCCTCAGTCCTGAACGAGCAGTACTTC.

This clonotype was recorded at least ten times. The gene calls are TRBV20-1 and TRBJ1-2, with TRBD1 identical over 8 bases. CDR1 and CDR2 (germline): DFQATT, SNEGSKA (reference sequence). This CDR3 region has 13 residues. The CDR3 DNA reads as TGCAGCGGACAGGGTGGCTCTAACTATGGCTACACCTTC. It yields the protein CSGQGGSNYGYTF.

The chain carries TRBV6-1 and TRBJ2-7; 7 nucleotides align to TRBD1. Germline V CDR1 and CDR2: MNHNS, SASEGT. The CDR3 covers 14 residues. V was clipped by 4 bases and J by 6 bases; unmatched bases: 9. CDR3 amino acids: CASSGTGETGEQYF. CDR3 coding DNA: TGTGCCAGCAGTGGAACAGGGGAAACGGGCGAGCAGTACTTC.